This TCR beta chain was sequenced for a study of Graves' ophthalmopathy and Graves' hyperthyroidism. Study-wide results and caveats: Most thyroid clonotypes expanded beyond 0.001 frequency were also found in blood. The 13-signature model separated ophthalmopathy from stable hyperthyroidism at just under 90% sensitivity and nearly 82% specificity.

CDR3 regions of TCR beta were amplified from RNA transcripts. HTBI primers were employed in first-round RT-PCR, then a second-round multiplex PCR followed. TCRdb used MiXCR to reprocess the multiplex PCR reads, holding one entry per CDR3 protein. The profile shows over a million distinct CDR3 sequences, approximately 35% of them singletons. This CDR3 is built from 15 residues. V dropped 5 bases and J dropped 1 base, with 9 bases sitting between them. The germline CDR1 and CDR2 sequences are SEHNR and FQNEAQ (reference sequence). This clonotype was found many times. The target antigen is unknown. Other autoimmune diseases, uncontrolled infections, pregnancy and lactation each led to patient exclusion.

The genes are TRBV7-9 and TRBJ2-6; D ambiguous. The source is an adult man with Graves' hyperthyroidism. The sequenced sample consisted of peripheral blood or thyroid tissue (not recorded which). The CDR3 region is CASSQPPSGANVLTF. In DNA, the CDR3 is TGTGCCAGCAGCCAACCCCCTTCTGGGGCCAACGTCCTGACTTTC.